This entry lists 5 T cell receptor beta chains sequenced from one sample in a study of shared clonotypes between healthy human individuals. The protocol was immunoSEQ multiplex PCR, while the TCRdb copy is restricted to in-frame clones and leaves out a portion. The sample records some 2,000,000 clones, around 95% being singletons. The sequenced material came from naive CD4+ T cells sorted from blood. Subset given: CD45RA+ positively selected. These receptors came from a man aged 18 to 30 in good health.

The chain carries TRBV10-3 and TRBJ1-5; 7 bases are shared with TRBD1. CDR3 length: 14 residues. From germline, CDR1 is ENHRY and CDR2 SYGVKD. Trimming at V came to 5 bases and at J to 4 bases, leaving 5 bases not matched to a gene. Here the CDR3 reads CAISWDRDNQPQHF. DNA for the CDR3: TGTGCCATCAGTTGGGACAGAGATAATCAGCCCCAGCATTTT.

This clone appeared once. The identical CDR3 is also encoded by other nucleotide sequences in the sample. V gene TRBV18 combines with J gene TRBJ2-3, with 8 nucleotides matching TRBD1. Trimming cost V 3 bases and J 1 base; bases outside gene matches: 3. The CDR3 has 15 residues. The germline CDR1 and CDR2 sequences are KGHSH and LQKENI. CDR3 sequence reads: CASSPSTGGTDTQYF. The CDR3 coding sequence is TGTGCCAGCTCACCTTCGACAGGGGGCACAGATACGCAGTATTTT.

The rearrangement joins TRBV10-3 to TRBJ2-7; 8 bases map to TRBD1. V lost 8 bases to trimming and J lost 5 bases; unmatched junction nucleotides: 8. The germline CDR1 and CDR2 sequences are ENHRY and SYGVKD. CDR3 length equals 13 residues. The CDR3 sequence: CAIGQGANHEQYF. The CDR3 DNA sequence: TGTGCCATCGGGCAGGGGGCTAACCACGAGCAGTACTTC.

Turning to this clone: The identical CDR3 is also encoded by other nucleotide sequences in the sample. The V gene is TRBV11-2, the J gene TRBJ1-5; TRBD1 is a possible D gene (5 bases). Trimming pared 1 base from V and 7 bases from J, leaving 8 bases between. Germline CDR1 SGHAT, CDR2 FQNNGV. The CDR3 sequence is 13 residues long. The CDR3 DNA follows: TGTGCCAGCAGCTTAGGACAGACGCAGCCCCAGCATTTT. Protein: CASSLGQTQPQHF.

The chain uses TRBV27 and TRBJ2-7, with 11 bases identical to TRBD2. The trim removed 8 bases at V and 4 bases at J, leaving 4 bases unmatched. The CDR3 loop spans 13 amino acids. Germline V gives CDR1 MNHEY, CDR2 SMNVEV (reference sequence). CDR3 in amino acids: CASRGLAEYEQYF. CDR3 bases: TGTGCCAGCCGGGGACTAGCGGAATACGAGCAGTACTTC.